This entry lists 27 T cell receptor beta chains sequenced from one sample in a study of cytomegalovirus exposure and HLA in healthy donors. Assay used: immunoSEQ multiplex PCR; TCRdb lists only in-frame clones, some missing. The data show 120,000 or so clones, with roughly 90% seen just once and about 1.4% held by the top ten. Sequenced material: PBMCs. The origin of the receptors is a man between 25 and 39 years old in good health and CMV-seronegative.

The chain uses TRBV25-1 and TRBJ2-1, with 7 bases matching TRBD2. CDR1 and CDR2 from the germline V gene are MGHDK and SYGVNS. V lost 7 bases to trimming and J lost 5 bases; unmatched junction nucleotides: 8. The CDR3 consists of 14 residues. The CDR3 reads CASMLAGENNEQFF. In DNA form, the CDR3 reads TGTGCCAGCATGCTGGCGGGGGAGAACAATGAGCAGTTCTTC.

V and J are TRBV5-1 and TRBJ2-1; tentative D call: TRBD2 (6 bases). Germline CDR1 SGHRS, CDR2 YFSETQ. V lost 0 bases and J lost 9, with 7 bases in between. This CDR3 comprises 12 residues. CDR3 coding DNA: TGCGCCAGCAGCTTGGGGGGAGGTGAGCAGTTCTTC. Protein sequence: CASSLGGGEQFF.

Of note for this clone: This sample also contains other DNA sequences that code for the same CDR3. This CDR3 reads CASRTGPSGNTIYF. DNA for the CDR3: TGTGCCAGCAGAACAGGTCCCTCTGGAAACACCATATATTTT. This chain connects TRBV27 to TRBJ1-3; a possible D gene is TRBD1 (5 bases). Germline CDR1 is MNHEY and CDR2 is SMNVEV (reference sequence). This CDR3 region has 14 residues. Between the trimmed V and J ends, which lost 6 bases and 0 bases, there was a span of 9 bases.

The chain couples TRBV4-1 to TRBJ1-3; D may be TRBD1 (6 bases). V lost 4 bases and J 6 bases, leaving 13 bases between the germline ends. The germline gives CDR1 MGHRA, CDR2 YSYEKL. The CDR3 length is 14 residues. For the CDR3, the DNA is TGCGCCAGCAGCCTGGCCGGGACAACAAACACCATATATTTT. It specifies CASSLAGTTNTIYF.

V is TRBV10-3 and J is TRBJ2-7; the match to TRBD1 covers 9 bases. V dropped 9 bases and J dropped 0; count of bases not matched to a gene: 9. The CDR3 contains 15 residues. Germline CDR1 and CDR2: ENHRY and SYGVKD. Here the CDR3 reads CAITGGSSSSYEQYF. CDR3 nucleotide sequence: TGTGCCATTACAGGGGGCAGTTCAAGCTCCTACGAGCAGTACTTC.

The chain links TRBV29-1 to TRBJ2-2; 10 bases line up with TRBD1. Germline V gene sequence: CDR1 SQVTM, CDR2 ANQGSEA. This CDR3 spans 13 amino acids. The V segment lost 8 bases and the J segment 3 bases; nucleotides outside the gene matches: 3. CDR3 protein: CSCGTGDTGELFF. The CDR3 nucleotides read TGCAGCTGCGGGACAGGGGACACCGGGGAGCTGTTTTTT.

J is TRBJ1-1 and V is TRBV21-1. TRBV21-1 is classified as a pseudogene. This CDR3 region has 11 residues. The DNA of the CDR3 is TGTGCCAACCACGGGTCCGCTGAAGCTTTCTTT. Its protein product is CANHGSAEAFF.

The chain couples TRBV25-1 to TRBJ2-7, with 7 bases matching TRBD1. This CDR3 comprises 13 residues. Germline CDR1 and CDR2: MGHDK and SYGVNS. Trimming cost V 8 bases and J 9 bases; bases outside gene matches: 13. In DNA form, the CDR3 reads TGTGCCAGCCGGGACAGTGGGCCTAAGAGGCAGTACTTC. Translation gives CASRDSGPKRQYF.

The chain carries TRBV5-4 and TRBJ1-2; TRBD1 might be the D (5 bases). Trimming cost V 4 bases and J 9 bases, with 10 bases left between them. The germline gives CDR1 SGHNT, CDR2 YYREEE (reference sequence). The CDR3 is 11 residues long. CDR3 amino acids: CASSIGVRYTF. DNA for the CDR3: TGTGCCAGCAGCATAGGGGTGCGCTACACCTTC.

In this sample, this clone turned up a few times. The V call is TRBV5-1, the J call TRBJ2-3; 8 nucleotides match TRBD1. With 5 bases clipped from V and 3 bases from J, the junction kept 5 bases outside the gene matches. The CDR3 covers 14 residues. Germline values: CDR1 SGHRS, CDR2 YFSETQ. In DNA form, the CDR3 reads TGCGCCAGCAGTAGGGGACAGGCAACAGATACGCAGTATTTT. Protein product: CASSRGQATDTQYF.

Concerning this clone: The junction departs from germline at one end; a sequencing error may be responsible. The rearrangement uses TRBV30 and TRBJ2-3; weak D call: TRBD2 (5 bases). The germline CDR1 and CDR2 sequences are GTSNPN and SVGIG (reference sequence). This CDR3 is 14 amino acids long. CDR3 in DNA: TGTGCCTGGAGGCTTTTATTGACCGTACCTGAGGCGGGTTTT. Its translation is CAWRLLLTVPEAGF.

For the CDR3, the DNA is TGTGCCAGCAGTAACCCCGGGACAGTGAACACTGAAGCTTTCTTT. It specifies CASSNPGTVNTEAFF. This chain uses TRBV2 with TRBJ1-1; TRBD1 matches 7 bases. This CDR3 region has 15 residues. Trimming took 5 bases from V and 0 from J; bases not matched to a gene: 6. Germline V gene lookup returns CDR1 SNHLY and CDR2 FYNNEI. Combining the CDR3 with reference TRBV2 and TRBJ1-1 gives the whole variable domain EPEVTQTPSHQVTQMGQEVILRCVPISNHLYFYWYRQILGQKVEFLVSFYNNEISEKSEIFDDQFSVERPDGSNFTLKIRSTKLEDSAMYFCASSNPGTVNTEAFFGQGTRLTVV.

The chain carries TRBV7-2 and TRBJ1-5, with a tentative D call TRBD1 (5 bases). The CDR3 spans 13 residues. V was shortened by 6 bases and J by 0 bases, with 6 bases between the two germline ends. Looked up from germline, CDR1 is SGHTA and CDR2 is FQGNSA. CDR3 region: CASRDNSNQPQHF. The CDR3 bases are TGTGCCAGCAGGGACAATAGCAATCAGCCCCAGCATTTT.

V gene TRBV6-5 combines with J gene TRBJ2-3; perhaps TRBD2 as D (6 bases). The CDR3 consists of 15 residues. CDR1 MNHEY and CDR2 SVGAGI come from the germline V gene. Trimming stripped 2 bases from V and 2 bases from J, with 11 bases between. The CDR3: CASSYRRGNTDTQYF. The CDR3 DNA sequence: TGTGCCAGCAGTTACCGGCGCGGGAACACAGATACGCAGTATTTT.

This clone was seen once. The chain couples TRBV5-1 to TRBJ2-1, with D tentatively TRBD1 (7 bases). The V gene lost 4 bases and the J gene lost 3 bases, with 20 bases spanning the gap. CDR1 and CDR2 (germline): SGHRS, YFSETQ. The CDR3 covers 17 residues. The CDR3 region is CASSLLTGDSIYNEQFF. The CDR3 nucleotides read TGCGCCAGCAGCCTCTTAACGGGGGACAGTATCTACAATGAGCAGTTCTTC.

This chain uses TRBV30 with TRBJ2-4, with D perhaps TRBD1 (5 bases). Germline V gives CDR1 GTSNPN, CDR2 SVGIG (reference sequence). This CDR3 region has 18 residues. V lost 2 bases and J 0 bases, leaving 20 bases between the germline ends. The CDR3 spells CAWSPNGQLQLAKNIQYF. The CDR3 DNA follows: TGTGCCTGGAGTCCCAACGGACAACTACAACTAGCCAAAAACATTCAGTACTTC. Filled out from reference TRBV30 and TRBJ2-4, the complete variable domain reads SQTIHQWPATLVQPVGSPLSLECTVEGTSNPNLYWYRQAAGRGLQLLFYSVGIGQISSEVPQNLSASRPQDRQFILSSKKLLLSDSGFYLCAWSPNGQLQLAKNIQYFGAGTRLSVL.

This chain links TRBV9 with TRBJ2-3; D possibly corresponds to TRBD2 (6 bases). The germline CDR1 and CDR2 sequences are SGDLS and YYNGEE. CDR3 length: 18 residues. The ends were cut back, 4 bases at V and 5 bases at J, with 26 bases in the middle. CDR3 in DNA: TGTGCCAGCAGCCCCCGATCTTCGAGGGGACTTTTGGTAGATACGCAGTATTTT. Residues: CASSPRSSRGLLVDTQYF.

This chain uses TRBV29-1 with TRBJ1-3; no definite D call. The CDR3 runs to 11 residues. From germline, CDR1 is SQVTM and CDR2 ANQGSEA. V was shortened by 6 bases and J by 4 bases, with 7 bases between the two germline ends. The CDR3 DNA reads TGCAGCGTCGTTACAGGAAACACCATATATTTT. It is translated as CSVVTGNTIYF.

The V call is TRBV2, the J call TRBJ1-6; the D gene is possibly TRBD1 (6 bases). The CDR3 is 15 amino acids. V was shortened by 5 bases and J by 3 bases, with 11 bases between the two germline ends. Germline CDR1 reads SNHLY; CDR2 reads FYNNEI. The DNA for the CDR3 is TGTGCCAGCAGTTGGACAGATTTCTATAATTCACCCCTCCACTTT. Translating it yields CASSWTDFYNSPLHF.

This clone was observed a few times. The V and J genes are TRBV5-6 and TRBJ1-2; D is possibly TRBD1 (6 bases). This CDR3 region has 13 residues. CDR1 is SGHDT and CDR2 is YYEEEE in the germline V gene. Trimming pared 0 bases from V and 10 bases from J, leaving 13 bases between. CDR3 sequence: CASSLALGQHYTF. The CDR3 DNA reads as TGTGCCAGCAGCTTGGCCCTCGGACAGCACTACACCTTC.

This clone has just one count. The chain combines TRBV7-9 with TRBJ2-7; 7 positions match TRBD2. Per the germline V gene, CDR1 is SEHNR and CDR2 is FQNEAQ (reference sequence). Trimming cost V 6 bases and J 5 bases; bases outside gene matches: 10. This CDR3 has 14 amino acids. The CDR3 spells CASSFAGGLDEQYF. The CDR3 coding sequence is TGTGCCAGCAGTTTTGCGGGCGGACTAGACGAGCAGTACTTC. The whole variable domain, filled in from reference TRBV7-9 and TRBJ2-7, reads DTGVSQNPRHKITKRGQNVTFRCDPISEHNRLYWYRQTLGQGPEFLTYFQNEAQLEKSRLLSDRFSAERPKGSFSTLEIQRTEQGDSAMYLCASSFAGGLDEQYFGPGTRLTVT.

The chain carries TRBV6-1 and TRBJ1-2, with 8 nucleotides matching TRBD1. This CDR3 is built from 14 residues. Germline CDR1 and CDR2: MNHNS and SASEGT. V lost 9 bases to trimming and J lost 2 bases; unmatched junction nucleotides: 8. In DNA form, the CDR3 reads TGTGCCAGTTCGATGGCAGGGGGCAACTATGGCTACACCTTC. This encodes CASSMAGGNYGYTF.

V usage is TRBV6-1 and J usage is TRBJ2-7; TRBD1 matches at 9 bases. V dropped 1 base and J dropped 3; count of bases not matched to a gene: 4. This CDR3 has 15 amino acids. Germline assignment: CDR1 MNHNS and CDR2 SASEGT. CDR3 nucleotides: TGTGCCAGCAGTGAAGGGATGACAGGGGGCTACGAGCAGTACTTC. Amino acid sequence: CASSEGMTGGYEQYF.

This chain uses TRBV5-1 with TRBJ2-3; 10 nucleotides agree with TRBD1. Germline CDR1 reads SGHRS; CDR2 reads YFSETQ. The V segment lost 4 bases and the J segment 4 bases; nucleotides outside the gene matches: 3. This CDR3 contains 14 residues. For the CDR3, the DNA is TGCGCCAGCAGCCTCGGACAGGGGGCAGATACGCAGTATTTT. It codes for CASSLGQGADTQYF.

The chain has TRBV6-5 and TRBJ2-1; maybe TRBD2 (6 bases). The V end lost 8 bases, the J end lost 0 bases, and 8 bases lay between the germline ends. The CDR3 runs to 13 residues. Looked up from germline, CDR1 is MNHEY and CDR2 is SVGAGI. The CDR3 coding sequence is TGTGCCAGCGGGCGGGGCTCCTACAATGAGCAGTTCTTC. Amino acid sequence: CASGRGSYNEQFF.

This sequence joins TRBV12-5 and TRBJ2-3; 11 nucleotides line up with TRBD2. The CDR3 is 14 amino acids. V trimming: 3 bases; J trimming: 4 bases; junction bases outside the gene matches: 0. Germline CDR1 is LGHNT and CDR2 is FRNRAP. DNA for the CDR3: TGTGCTAGTGGTTTTAGCGGGAGGGCAGATACGCAGTATTTT. Encoded protein: CASGFSGRADTQYF.

V and J are TRBV27 and TRBJ1-5; tentatively, D is TRBD1 (5 bases). Trimming pared 3 bases from V and 3 bases from J, leaving 9 bases between. The CDR3 is 14 residues long. Germline CDR1 and CDR2: MNHEY and SMNVEV (reference sequence). The CDR3 protein is CASSFQGNNQPQHF. The CDR3 region has the DNA TGTGCCAGCAGTTTCCAGGGAAACAATCAGCCCCAGCATTTT.